This T cell receptor (beta chain) derives from a study of breast tumors, draining lymph nodes, adjacent tissues. TCRdb ran MiXCR on the multiplex PCR reads and lists one entry per CDR3 protein. This table holds around 70,000 distinct CDR3 sequences, 40% to 55% found once. Regarding the study as a whole: Luminal-like breast cancer showed significantly greater tumor-nontumor repertoire similarity than basal-like breast cancer did.

This clonotype was detected ten times or more. The antigen remains unidentified. CDR1 and CDR2 (germline): MNHNS, SASEGT. Trimming removed 6 bases at V and 0 bases at J, with 15 bases between. This CDR3 region has 15 residues. The sequencing sample was made of breast tumor tissue. This sequence originates from a female donor with breast cancer. Some clones in this sample may be carry-over from other donors' samples. The chain employs TRBV6-1 and TRBJ2-7; D call uncertain. The CDR3 sequence: CASRTAVISSYEQYF. CDR3 nucleotide sequence: TGTGCCAGCAGAACAGCAGTGATAAGCTCCTACGAGCAGTACTTC.